Described below is a single T cell receptor beta chain sequence and its context. Its antigen is currently not known. No much larger clonotype is one base removed from it; base qualities were not supplied. Patients with autoimmune disease history or receiving systemic immunosuppression were excluded from the trial. Peripheral blood for TCR sequencing was drawn from every dose cohort at baseline, at cycle 4 day 1 and at cycle 7 day 1. Samples came from an open-label, multicenter, first-in-human phase I dose-escalation trial of ivuxolimab. Adults with locally advanced or metastatic melanoma, renal cell carcinoma, hepatocellular carcinoma or head and neck squamous cell carcinoma were enrolled in the trial. Before TCR sequencing, CD4+ T cells and CD8+ T cells were sorted from peripheral blood as separate populations. The germline V gene specifies MNHNS as CDR1 and SASEGT as CDR2. The CDR3 starts with the cysteine, ends with the phenylalanine, and has 13 residues. The retained sequence is limited to the CDR3, 39 bases, with the frame set at the first base. The germline V and J ends show losses of 11 bases and 8 bases respectively, and no gene match explains 14 bases of the junction.

To sequence the TCRbeta CDR3 region, genomic DNA was isolated from the sorted cells. TCRbeta CDR3 regions were sequenced using the immunoSEQ Assay. TCRdb stores this immuneACCESS table with in-frame sequences only. Part of the clones is absent; in the studies checked, under half of the shortfall reflects unresolved V genes, and no reason is known for the rest. In this sample the table shows around 100,000 clones, 91% of which occur a single time. The ten largest make up approximately 0.54% of the sample. The data were taken from a study of OX40 agonist ivuxolimab in advanced cancers. Regarding the study in general: The costimulatory receptor OX40 (CD134) was targeted by ivuxolimab, a fully human IgG2 agonistic monoclonal antibody. Intravenous ivuxolimab was administered to patients every 2 weeks at six dose levels: 0.01, 0.1, 0.3, 1.5, 3 and 10 mg/kg. Of the roughly 50 dose-escalation patients, hepatocellular carcinoma was present in 19, melanoma in roughly 15, renal cell carcinoma in 9 and head and neck cancer in 9. The dose-escalation cohort was almost 85% male with a mean age of 60 years, ranging from roughly 23 to 85. Prior anti-PD-1, anti-PD-L1 or anti-CTLA-4 therapy was permitted, and approximately 42% of dose-escalation patients had received checkpoint inhibitors. Partial responses occurred in three dose-escalation patients: two with cutaneous melanoma and one with hepatocellular carcinoma. Peripheral TCRbeta sequencing aimed to test whether ivuxolimab altered TCR sequence diversity and caused clonal T-cell expansion. The paper covers the monotherapy dose-escalation part of the phase I ivuxolimab trial, which included N ≈ 50 patients.

General conclusions and limits of the study: At doses of 0.1 to 3.0 mg/kg, clonal expansion of both CD4+ and CD8+ T cells in blood was seen between baseline and week 6. Low levels of normalized T-cell clonal expansion were also seen in some patients who did not respond. Antigen specificity was not determined for the clonally expanded peripheral T cells. After ivuxolimab, expanded clones were on average more numerous among CD8+ T cells than among CD4+ T cells. In the 0.1-3.0 mg/kg groups, partial responders were among the patients with the lowest normalized peripheral clonal expansion, particularly in CD8+ T cells.

Rearrangement joined TRBV6-1 to TRBJ1-2, and 7 bases in between align with TRBD1. The TCR sequence derives from an adult with an advanced solid tumor such as melanoma, head and neck, liver or kidney cancer. The sequencing here drew on CD4+ or CD8+ T cells sorted from blood, taken in a trial of the OX40 agonist ivuxolimab. The DNA sequence is TGTGCCGGGGAAAAGGACAGGCTAAAGGGCTACACCTTC. It is translated as CAGEKDRLKGYTF.